This T cell receptor (beta chain) was observed in a study of shared clonotypes between healthy human individuals. Study-wide background: CD4 naive and CD4 memory each took three plates per donor, while CD8 naive took two and CD8 memory one.

Per the germline V gene, CDR1 is ENHRY and CDR2 is SYGVKD. The CDR3 runs to 15 residues. Trimming removed 10 bases from V and 8 bases from J, with 26 bases in between. Some clones are missing from TCRdb's copy, which holds only in-frame ones; the method was immunoSEQ multiplex PCR. This repertoire shows roughly 1,600,000 clones, approximately 98.5% found once; its top ten account for 0.36%. The sequencing input was naive CD4+ T cells sorted from blood. Specified subset: CD45RA+ positively selected. This chain connects TRBV10-3 to TRBJ1-1, with D possibly matching TRBD1 (6 bases). This TCR came from a man aged 25 to 40 in good health. CDR3 region: CATTAEQGVSIEAFF. The CDR3, as DNA: TGTGCCACAACGGCGGAACAGGGTGTATCAATAGAAGCTTTCTTT.